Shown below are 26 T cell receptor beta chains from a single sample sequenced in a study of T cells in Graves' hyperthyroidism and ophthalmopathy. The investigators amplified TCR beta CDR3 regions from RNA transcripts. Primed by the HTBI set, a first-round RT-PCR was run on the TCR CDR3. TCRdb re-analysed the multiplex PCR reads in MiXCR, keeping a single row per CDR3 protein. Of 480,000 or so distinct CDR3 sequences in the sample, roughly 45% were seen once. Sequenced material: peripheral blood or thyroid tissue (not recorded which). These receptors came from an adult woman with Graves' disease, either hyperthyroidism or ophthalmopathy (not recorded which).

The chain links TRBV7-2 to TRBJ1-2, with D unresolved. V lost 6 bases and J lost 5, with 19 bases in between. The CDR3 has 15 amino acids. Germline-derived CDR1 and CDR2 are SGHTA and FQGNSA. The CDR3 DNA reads TGTGCCAGCAGTTACTCGAATCCAGACCCTTATGGCTACACCTTC. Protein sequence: CASSYSNPDPYGYTF.

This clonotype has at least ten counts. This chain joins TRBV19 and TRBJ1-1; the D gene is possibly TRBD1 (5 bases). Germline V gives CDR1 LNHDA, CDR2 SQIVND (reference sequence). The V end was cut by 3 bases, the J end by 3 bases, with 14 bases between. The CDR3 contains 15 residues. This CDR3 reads CASSIPAGEHTEAFF. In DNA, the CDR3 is TGTGCCAGTAGTATTCCTGCGGGGGAGCACACTGAAGCTTTCTTT.

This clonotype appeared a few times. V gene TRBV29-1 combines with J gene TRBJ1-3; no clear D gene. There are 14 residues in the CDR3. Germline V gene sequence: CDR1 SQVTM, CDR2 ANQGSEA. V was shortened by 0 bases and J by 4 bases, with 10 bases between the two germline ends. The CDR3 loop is CSVEDRRSGNTIYF. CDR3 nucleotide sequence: TGCAGCGTTGAAGATCGGCGTTCCGGAAACACCATATATTTT.

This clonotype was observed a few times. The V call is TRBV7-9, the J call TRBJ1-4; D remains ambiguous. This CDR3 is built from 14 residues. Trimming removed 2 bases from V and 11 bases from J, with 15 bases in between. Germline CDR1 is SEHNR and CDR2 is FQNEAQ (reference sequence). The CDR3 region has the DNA TGTGCCAGCAGCTTAATGGGCCAGGACGCGAAACTGTTTTTT. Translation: CASSLMGQDAKLFF.

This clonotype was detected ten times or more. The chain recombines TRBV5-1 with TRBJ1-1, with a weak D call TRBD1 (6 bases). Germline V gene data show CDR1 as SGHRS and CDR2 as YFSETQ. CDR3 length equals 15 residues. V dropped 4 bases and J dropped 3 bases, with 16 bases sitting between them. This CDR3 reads CASSQTGYGDTEAFF. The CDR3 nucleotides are TGCGCCAGCAGCCAAACAGGGTACGGGGACACTGAAGCTTTCTTT.

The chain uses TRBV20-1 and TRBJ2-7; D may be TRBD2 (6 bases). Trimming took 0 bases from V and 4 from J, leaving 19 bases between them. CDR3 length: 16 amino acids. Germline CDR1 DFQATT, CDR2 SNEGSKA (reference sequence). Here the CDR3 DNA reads TGCAGTGCTAGAGATTTGGAGGGATTCTTCGGTTACGAGCAGTACTTC. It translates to CSARDLEGFFGYEQYF.

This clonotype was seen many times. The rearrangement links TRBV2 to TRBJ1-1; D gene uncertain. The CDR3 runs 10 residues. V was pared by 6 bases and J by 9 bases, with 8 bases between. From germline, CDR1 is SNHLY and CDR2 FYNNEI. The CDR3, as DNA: TGTGCCAGCAGGGACCCCAAAGCTTTCTTT. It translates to CASRDPKAFF.

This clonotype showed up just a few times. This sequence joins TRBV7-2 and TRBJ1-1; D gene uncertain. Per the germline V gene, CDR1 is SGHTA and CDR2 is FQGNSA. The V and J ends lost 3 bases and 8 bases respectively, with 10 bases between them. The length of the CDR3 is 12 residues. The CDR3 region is CASSFLPGEAFF. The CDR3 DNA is TGTGCCAGCAGCTTTTTACCCGGGGAAGCTTTCTTT.

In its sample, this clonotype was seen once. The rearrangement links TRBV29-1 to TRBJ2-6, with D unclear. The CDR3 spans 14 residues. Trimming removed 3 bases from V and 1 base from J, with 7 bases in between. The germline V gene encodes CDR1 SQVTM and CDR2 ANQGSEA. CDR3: CSVDYGSGANVLTF. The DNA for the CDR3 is TGCAGCGTTGATTACGGGTCTGGGGCCAACGTCCTGACTTTC.

The chain's CDR3 is CASSSEPGTPTGGTQYF. The CDR3 DNA sequence: TGTGCCAGCTCCTCGGAACCGGGCACTCCCACCGGTGGGACCCAGTACTTC. J is TRBJ2-5 and V is TRBV7-6; D gene unclear. Trimming took 8 bases from V and 7 from J, leaving 29 bases between them. CDR3 length equals 17 residues. Germline CDR1 reads SGHVS; CDR2 reads FNYEAQ.

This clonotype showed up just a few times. The CDR3 coding sequence is TGCGCCAGCAGCTTGGATATAGTGGGCTCGGAGACCCAGTACTTC. Its translation: CASSLDIVGSETQYF. The chain recombines TRBV5-1 with TRBJ2-5; no definite D call. V dropped 0 bases and J dropped 5 bases, with 14 bases sitting between them. The CDR3 is made up of 15 amino acids. Germline V gene data show CDR1 as SGHRS and CDR2 as YFSETQ.

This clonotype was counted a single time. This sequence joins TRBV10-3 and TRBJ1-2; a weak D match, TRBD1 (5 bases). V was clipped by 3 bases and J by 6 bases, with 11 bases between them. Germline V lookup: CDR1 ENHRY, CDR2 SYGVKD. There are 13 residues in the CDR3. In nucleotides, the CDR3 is TGTGCCATCAGTGACTCCGGGGACGATGGCTACACCTTC. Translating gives CAISDSGDDGYTF.

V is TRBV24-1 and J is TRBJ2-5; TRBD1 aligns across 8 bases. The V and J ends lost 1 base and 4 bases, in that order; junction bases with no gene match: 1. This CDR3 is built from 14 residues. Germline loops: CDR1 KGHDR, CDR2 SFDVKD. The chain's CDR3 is CATSDFGTGETQYF. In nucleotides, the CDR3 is TGTGCCACCAGTGATTTTGGGACAGGAGAGACCCAGTACTTC.

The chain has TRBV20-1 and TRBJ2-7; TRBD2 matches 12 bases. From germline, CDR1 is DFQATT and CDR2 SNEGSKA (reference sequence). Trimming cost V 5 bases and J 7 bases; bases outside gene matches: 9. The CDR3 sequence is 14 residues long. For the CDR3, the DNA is TGCAGTGCTGACAGGACTAGCGGGGAAGGGGAGCAGTACTTC. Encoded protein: CSADRTSGEGEQYF.

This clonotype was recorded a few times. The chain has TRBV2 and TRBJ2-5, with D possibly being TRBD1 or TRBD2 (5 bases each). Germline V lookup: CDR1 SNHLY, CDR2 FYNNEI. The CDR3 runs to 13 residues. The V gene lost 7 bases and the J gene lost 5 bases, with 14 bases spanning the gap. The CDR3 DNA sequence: TGTGCCAGCACAGGGTCAGGGAGTGAGACCCAGTACTTC. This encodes CASTGSGSETQYF.

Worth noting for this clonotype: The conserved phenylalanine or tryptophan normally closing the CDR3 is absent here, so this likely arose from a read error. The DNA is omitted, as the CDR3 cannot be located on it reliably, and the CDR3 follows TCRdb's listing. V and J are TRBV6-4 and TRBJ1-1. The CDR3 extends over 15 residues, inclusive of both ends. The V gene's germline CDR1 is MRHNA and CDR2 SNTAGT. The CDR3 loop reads CAICSASGGGTEAFL.

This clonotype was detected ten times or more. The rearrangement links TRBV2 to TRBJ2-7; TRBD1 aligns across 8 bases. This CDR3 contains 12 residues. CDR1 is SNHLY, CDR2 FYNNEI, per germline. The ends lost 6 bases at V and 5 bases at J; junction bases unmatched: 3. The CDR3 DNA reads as TGTGCCAGCAGGGACAGGGCGGACGAGCAGTACTTC. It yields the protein CASRDRADEQYF.

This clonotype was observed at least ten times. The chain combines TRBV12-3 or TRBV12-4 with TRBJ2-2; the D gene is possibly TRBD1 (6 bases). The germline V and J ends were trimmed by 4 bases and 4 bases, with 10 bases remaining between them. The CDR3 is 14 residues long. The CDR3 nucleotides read TGTGCCAGCAGTTCCGGACAGTTCACCGGGGAGCTGTTTTTT. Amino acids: CASSSGQFTGELFF.

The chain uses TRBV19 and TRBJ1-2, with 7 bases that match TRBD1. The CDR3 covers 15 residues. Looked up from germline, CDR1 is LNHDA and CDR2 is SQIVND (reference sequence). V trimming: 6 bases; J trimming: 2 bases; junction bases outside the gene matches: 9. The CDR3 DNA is TGTGCCAGTAGGCCCCTCCTGACAGGGAACTATGGCTACACCTTC. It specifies CASRPLLTGNYGYTF.

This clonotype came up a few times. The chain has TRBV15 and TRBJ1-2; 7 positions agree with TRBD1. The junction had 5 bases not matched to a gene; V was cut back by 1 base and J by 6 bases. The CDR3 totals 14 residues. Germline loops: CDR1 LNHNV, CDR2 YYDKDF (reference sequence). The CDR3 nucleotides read TGTGCCACCAGCAGAGTGACAGGGTTTCATGGCTACACCTTC. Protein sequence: CATSRVTGFHGYTF.

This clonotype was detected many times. The CDR3 here is CASSARGSTNEKLFF. For the CDR3, the DNA is TGCGCCAGCAGCGCCCGCGGGTCAACTAATGAAAAACTGTTTTTT. The rearrangement uses TRBV5-1 and TRBJ1-4; no clear D. V was cut by 4 bases and J by 0 bases, with 10 bases left in between. The CDR3 runs to 15 residues. CDR1 is SGHRS and CDR2 is YFSETQ in the germline V gene.

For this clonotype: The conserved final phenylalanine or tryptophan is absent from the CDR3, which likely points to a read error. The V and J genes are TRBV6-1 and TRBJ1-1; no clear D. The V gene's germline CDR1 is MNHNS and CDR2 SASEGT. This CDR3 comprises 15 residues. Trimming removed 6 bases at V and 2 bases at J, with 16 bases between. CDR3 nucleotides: TGTGCCAGCAGCCTAACAAACAGCGAAAACACTGAAGCTTTCTCT. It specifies CASSLTNSENTEAFS.

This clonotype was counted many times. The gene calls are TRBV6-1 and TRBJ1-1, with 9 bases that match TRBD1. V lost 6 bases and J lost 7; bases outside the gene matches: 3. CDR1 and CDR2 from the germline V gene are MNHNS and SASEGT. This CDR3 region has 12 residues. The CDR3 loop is CASRDRGDEAFF. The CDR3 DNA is TGTGCCAGCAGGGACAGGGGTGATGAAGCTTTCTTT.

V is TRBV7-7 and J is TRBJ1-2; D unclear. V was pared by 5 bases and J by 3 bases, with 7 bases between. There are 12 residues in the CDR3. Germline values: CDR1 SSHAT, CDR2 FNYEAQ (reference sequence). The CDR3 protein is CASSGVDYGYTF. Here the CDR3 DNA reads TGTGCCAGCAGCGGAGTCGACTATGGCTACACCTTC.

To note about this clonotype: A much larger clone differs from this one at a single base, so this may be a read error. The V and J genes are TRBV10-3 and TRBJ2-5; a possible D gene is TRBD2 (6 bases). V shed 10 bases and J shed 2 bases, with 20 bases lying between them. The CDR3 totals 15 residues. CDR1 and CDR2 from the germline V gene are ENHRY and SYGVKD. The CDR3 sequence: CASRDLVGGQETQYF. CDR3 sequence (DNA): TGTGCCAGCAGGGATCTTGTGGGGGGTCAAGAGACCCAGTACTTC.

DNA for the CDR3: TGTGCCAGCAGCCCTCGGGTGGCGACGAACACTGAAGCTTTCTTT. It specifies CASSPRVATNTEAFF. This chain links TRBV9 with TRBJ1-1, with D hard to call. The CDR3 runs to 15 residues. The germline V gene has CDR1 SGDLS and CDR2 YYNGEE. V shed 4 bases and J shed 1 base, with 14 bases lying between them. The entire variable domain, with the rest obtained from reference TRBV9 and TRBJ1-1, is as follows: DSGVTQTPKHLITATGQRVTLRCSPRSGDLSVYWYQQSLDQGLQFLIQYYNGEERAKGNILERFSAQQFPDLHSELNLSSLELGDSALYFCASSPRVATNTEAFFGQGTRLTVV.